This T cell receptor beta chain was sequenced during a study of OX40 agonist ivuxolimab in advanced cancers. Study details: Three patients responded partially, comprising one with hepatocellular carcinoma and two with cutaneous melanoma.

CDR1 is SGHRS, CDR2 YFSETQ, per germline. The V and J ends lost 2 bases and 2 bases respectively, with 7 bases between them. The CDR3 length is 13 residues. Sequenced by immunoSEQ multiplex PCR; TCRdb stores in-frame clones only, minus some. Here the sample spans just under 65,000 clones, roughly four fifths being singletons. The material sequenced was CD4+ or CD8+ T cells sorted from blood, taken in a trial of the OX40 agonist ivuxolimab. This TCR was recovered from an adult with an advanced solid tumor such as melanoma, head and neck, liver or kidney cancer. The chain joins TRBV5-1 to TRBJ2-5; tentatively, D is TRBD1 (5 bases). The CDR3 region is CASSFNRQETQYF. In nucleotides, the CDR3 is TGCGCCAGCAGCTTTAACAGGCAAGAGACCCAGTACTTC.